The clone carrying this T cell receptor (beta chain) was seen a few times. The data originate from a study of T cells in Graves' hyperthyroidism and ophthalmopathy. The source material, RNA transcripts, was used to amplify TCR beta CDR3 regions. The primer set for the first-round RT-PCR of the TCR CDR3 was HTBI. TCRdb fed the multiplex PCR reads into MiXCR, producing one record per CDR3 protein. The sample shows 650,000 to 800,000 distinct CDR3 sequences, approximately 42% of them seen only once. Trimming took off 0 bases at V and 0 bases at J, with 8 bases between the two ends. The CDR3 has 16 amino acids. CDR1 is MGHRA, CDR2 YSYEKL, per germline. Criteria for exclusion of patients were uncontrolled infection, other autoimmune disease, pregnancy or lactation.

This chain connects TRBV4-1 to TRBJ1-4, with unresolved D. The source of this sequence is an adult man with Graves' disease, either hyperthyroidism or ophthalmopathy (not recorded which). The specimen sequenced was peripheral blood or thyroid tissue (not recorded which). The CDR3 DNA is TGCGCCAGCAGCCAAGACGGGGTATCAACTAATGAAAAACTGTTTTTT. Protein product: CASSQDGVSTNEKLFF.